These 24 T cell receptor beta chains share one sample of origin, sequenced in a study of T cell clusters in autoimmune cytopenias. One tube held mixed TRB-A and TRB-B primer pools for touch-down PCR. TCRdb re-analyzed the multiplex PCR reads; it lists each CDR3 protein once, without DNA. The record lists some 11,000 distinct CDR3 sequences, of which the ten most abundant hold 3% to 3.5%. TRB amplification used around 0.25 ug of peripheral blood genomic DNA. What was sequenced was peripheral blood. The receptors here all came from a human donor with an autoimmune cytopenia or autoimmune hepatitis (not recorded which).

This sequence joins TRBV24-1 and TRBJ1-4; the TRBD1 assignment by TCRdb is unverifiable without DNA. CDR1 KGHDR and CDR2 SFDVKD come from the germline V gene. CDR3 length: 12 amino acids. The CDR3 is CATSDPAGKLFF.

The chain combines TRBV19 with TRBJ1-5. The CDR3 runs 14 residues. Germline V gene data show CDR1 as LNHDA and CDR2 as SQIVND (reference sequence). The CDR3 here is CASSLPGGNQPQHF.

The gene calls are TRBV11-1 and TRBJ2-5; TCRdb designates TRBD1, a call that cannot be tested without DNA. CDR1 and CDR2 (germline): SGHAT, FQDESV (reference sequence). The CDR3 is 14 amino acids. The CDR3 spells CASSLDRGGETQYF. The full variable domain, with the rest looked up from reference TRBV11-1 and TRBJ2-5, is EAEVAQSPRYKITEKSQAVAFWCDPISGHATLYWYRQILGQGPELLVQFQDESVVDDSQLPKDRFSAERLKGVDSTLKIQPAELGDSAMYLCASSLDRGGETQYFGPGTRLLVL.

This rearrangement joins TRBV12-3 or TRBV12-4 to TRBJ2-1; TCRdb reports TRBD1, a call that lacks DNA to check it against. The length of the CDR3 is 14 residues. CDR3 amino acids: CASSFGPVHNEQFF.

CDR3 region: CASSLSGVEEKLFF. The rearrangement links TRBV12-3 or TRBV12-4 to TRBJ1-4; TCRdb designates TRBD1, a call that cannot be tested without DNA. This CDR3 is built from 14 residues.

The J gene is TRBJ1-2, the V gene TRBV18. The CDR3 extends over 14 amino acids. The germline V gene encodes CDR1 KGHSH and CDR2 LQKENI. CDR3 amino acids: CASSPLDGPYGYTF.

This rearrangement joins TRBV27 to TRBJ1-6. Germline assignment: CDR1 MNHEY and CDR2 SMNVEV (reference sequence). This CDR3 is 13 amino acids long. The CDR3 spells CASGATYNSPLHF.

The V and J genes are TRBV6-1 and TRBJ2-5; TCRdb's D call, TRBD1, is unchecked because there is no DNA. Germline V gene lookup returns CDR1 MNHNS and CDR2 SASEGT. This CDR3 is built from 15 residues. This chain's CDR3 is CASSDDGTGEETQYF.

The chain is built from TRBV19 and TRBJ1-2; the D call from TCRdb, TRBD1, cannot be confirmed without DNA. Germline V CDR1 and CDR2: LNHDA, SQIVND (reference sequence). The CDR3 has 15 amino acids. The CDR3 is CASSIATGRNYGYTF.

This rearrangement joins TRBV6-2 or TRBV6-3 to TRBJ2-7; absent DNA, TCRdb's TRBD1 call cannot be checked. This CDR3 comprises 15 residues. CDR1 and CDR2 (germline): MNHEY, SVGEGT. The CDR3: CATRGHRPVPYEQYF.

The J gene is TRBJ2-1, the V gene TRBV5-6; absent DNA, TCRdb's TRBD1 call cannot be checked. The CDR3 consists of 16 residues. Germline values: CDR1 SGHDT, CDR2 YYEEEE. CDR3 protein: CASSVPGQGVGNEQFF.

The chain uses TRBV18 and TRBJ2-5. The CDR3 length is 13 residues. Germline-derived CDR1 and CDR2 are KGHSH and LQKENI. The CDR3 reads CASSPPSEETQYF. The full variable domain, rest sourced from reference TRBV18 and TRBJ2-5, is NAGVMQNPRHLVRRRGQEARLRCSPMKGHSHVYWYRQLPEEGLKFMVYLQKENIIDESGMPKERFSAEFPKEGPSILRIQQVVRGDSAAYFCASSPPSEETQYFGPGTRLLVL.

This chain joins TRBV5-1 and TRBJ2-1; TCRdb lists TRBD2, though no DNA is available to test this call. Germline V gives CDR1 SGHRS, CDR2 YFSETQ. The CDR3 length is 16 residues. CDR3 loop: CASSLSLAGALNEQFF.

The chain couples TRBV6-1 to TRBJ2-1; TCRdb reports TRBD1, a call that lacks DNA to check it against. Germline assignment: CDR1 MNHNS and CDR2 SASEGT. This CDR3 contains 14 residues. The CDR3 sequence is CASSSGTGYNEQFF.

This rearrangement joins TRBV6-2 or TRBV6-3 to TRBJ2-7; there is no DNA to check the TCRdb D call of TRBD1. The CDR3 runs to 14 residues. Germline loops: CDR1 MNHEY, CDR2 SVGEGT. This chain's CDR3 is CASGRQGPSYEQYF.

In terms of frequency, this clonotype is medium-sized (0.01 to 0.1%). This chain uses TRBV29-1 with TRBJ2-3. Germline assignment: CDR1 SQVTM and CDR2 ANQGSEA. The length of the CDR3 is 16 residues. The CDR3 sequence: CSVEGHRQKSTDTQYF.

This chain's CDR3 is CASSFLDGNEQFF. The gene calls are TRBV5-1 and TRBJ2-1. This CDR3 has 13 amino acids. Germline CDR1 SGHRS, CDR2 YFSETQ.

Considering frequency, this clonotype is medium-sized. The CDR3 reads CASSQGLAGNNEQFF. This sequence joins TRBV19 and TRBJ2-1; TCRdb's D gene call, TRBD2, goes unchecked for lack of DNA. This CDR3 comprises 15 residues. The germline V gene encodes CDR1 LNHDA and CDR2 SQIVND (reference sequence). Variable domain in full (rest from reference TRBV19 and TRBJ2-1): DGGITQSPKYLFRKEGQNVTLSCEQNLNHDAMYWYRQDPGQGLRLIYYSQIVNDFQKGDIAEGYSVSREKKESFPLTVTSAQKNPTAFYLCASSQGLAGNNEQFFGPGTRLTVL.

The chain carries TRBV6-5 and TRBJ2-7; TCRdb's D call of TRBD2 is untestable without DNA. CDR1 is MNHEY, CDR2 SVGAGI, per germline. CDR3 length: 13 amino acids. This CDR3 reads CASSRDYTYEQYF.

The rearrangement links TRBV27 to TRBJ1-4; TCRdb outputs TRBD1, but without DNA this stays unchecked. Germline loops: CDR1 MNHEY, CDR2 SMNVEV (reference sequence). The CDR3 has 16 residues. The CDR3 protein is CASSLGPPGGVEKLFF.

Its frequency marks this clonotype as medium-sized (0.01 to 0.1%). V is TRBV12-3 or TRBV12-4 and J is TRBJ2-3. This CDR3 region has 13 residues. The CDR3: CASSLSSTDTQYF.

J is TRBJ2-1 and V is TRBV7-6; TCRdb's D call, TRBD2, is unchecked because there is no DNA. The CDR3 loop spans 16 amino acids. Per the germline V gene, CDR1 is SGHVS and CDR2 is FNYEAQ. CDR3 in amino acids: CASSAITSGGHNEQFF.

The genes are TRBV19 and TRBJ1-1; the D call of TRBD1 rests on TCRdb alone, since no DNA is present to check it. The CDR3 length is 14 residues. Germline V lookup: CDR1 LNHDA, CDR2 SQIVND (reference sequence). CDR3 region: CASLPGQGNTEAFF.

V gene TRBV19 combines with J gene TRBJ1-1; TCRdb's assignment of TRBD1 cannot be checked, as there is no DNA. Per the germline V gene, CDR1 is LNHDA and CDR2 is SQIVND (reference sequence). This CDR3 contains 15 residues. CDR3 sequence reads: CASSLPGVTDTEAFF.